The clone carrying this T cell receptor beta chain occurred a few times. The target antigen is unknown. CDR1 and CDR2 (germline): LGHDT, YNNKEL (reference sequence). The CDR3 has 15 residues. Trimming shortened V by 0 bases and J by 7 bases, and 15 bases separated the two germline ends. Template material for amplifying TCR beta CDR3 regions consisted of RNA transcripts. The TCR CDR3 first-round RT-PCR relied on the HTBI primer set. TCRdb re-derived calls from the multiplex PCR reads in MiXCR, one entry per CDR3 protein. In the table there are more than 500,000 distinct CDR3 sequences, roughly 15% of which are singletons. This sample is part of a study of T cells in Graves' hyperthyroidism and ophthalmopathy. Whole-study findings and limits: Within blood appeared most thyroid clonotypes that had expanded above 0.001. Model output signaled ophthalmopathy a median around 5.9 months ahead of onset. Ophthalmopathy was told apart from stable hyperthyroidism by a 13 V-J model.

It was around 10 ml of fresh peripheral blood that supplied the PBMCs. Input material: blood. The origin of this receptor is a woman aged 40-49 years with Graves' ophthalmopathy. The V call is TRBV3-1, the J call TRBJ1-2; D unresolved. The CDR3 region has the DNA TGTGCCAGCAGCCAAGATCTAGTTCTAGGGTTTGGCTACACCTTC. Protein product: CASSQDLVLGFGYTF.